This T cell receptor beta chain stems from a study of OX40 agonist ivuxolimab in advanced cancers. Study overall: Patients enrolled in dose escalation were diagnosed with hepatocellular carcinoma, melanoma, renal cell or head and neck cancer. Study outcomes and limitations: Circulating CD4+ and CD8+ T cells showed clonal expansion by week 6 at 0.1 to 3.0 mg/kg. More expanded clones were seen, on average, in CD8+ T cells than in CD4+. Some nonresponders likewise displayed low normalized T-cell clonal expansion.

With regard to this clone: Its antigen is still unknown.

Sequenced by immunoSEQ multiplex PCR; TCRdb stores in-frame clones only, minus some. The repertoire holds some 41,000 clones, with around 87% as singletons. The sequencing here drew on CD4+ or CD8+ T cells sorted from blood, taken in a trial of the OX40 agonist ivuxolimab. This sequence was found in an adult with an advanced solid tumor such as melanoma, head and neck, liver or kidney cancer.

The CDR3 DNA is TGTGCCAGCAGCGTAGCTCCCGGGCGGCACAATGAGCAGTTCTTC. This codes for CASSVAPGRHNEQFF. This chain connects TRBV9 to TRBJ2-1, with no clear D. Trimming pared 0 bases from V and 5 bases from J, leaving 12 bases between. Looked up from germline, CDR1 is SGDLS and CDR2 is YYNGEE. The CDR3 runs to 15 residues.